A selection of T cell receptor beta chains follows, all from one sample in a study of CD4 and CD8 cells across lung adenocarcinoma regions. A single record per CDR3 protein comes from TCRdb applying MiXCR to the PCR reads. The table shows under 20,000 distinct CDR3 sequences, with around 46% occurring only once. The sequencing input was CD8+ T cells from the margin of a lung tumor. The receptor set was obtained from a male donor with lung adenocarcinoma. The CD4 and CD8 labels of this study may be unreliable. Each CDR3 is given with its conserved first and last residue. D genes are given only for firm matches. Expanded clones get a size class; other rows say once, few or many, or leave the size out.

D,V,size,J,CDR3,DNA
TRBD2,TRBV7-9,NA,TRBJ2-4,CASSGAGGKNTQYF,TGTGCCAGCTCGGGAGCGGGAGGGAAAAACACGCAGTATTTC
TRBD1,TRBV20-1,many,TRBJ2-1,CSAPRDRGVGEQFF,TGCAGTGCCCCCCGGGACAGGGGGGTGGGGGAGCAGTTCTTC
TRBD2,TRBV10-1,many,TRBJ2-5,CASSGTSGSEEQYF,TGCGCCAGCAGTGGGACTAGCGGGAGCGAAGAGCAGTACTTC
NA,TRBV6-1,few,TRBJ2-6,CASTTPPGANVLTF,TGTGCCAGCACGACGCCCCCTGGGGCCAACGTCCTGACTTTC
NA,TRBV27,NA,TRBJ2-1,CASSLEGVNSYEQFF,TGTGCCAGCAGTCTGGAGGGGGTCAATTCCTACGAGCAGTTCTTC
NA,TRBV6-5,NA,TRBJ2-1,CASRFSGPHNEQFF,TGTGCCAGCAGATTCTCCGGGCCGCACAATGAGCAGTTCTTC
TRBD2,TRBV12-3/TRBV12-4,NA,TRBJ2-4,CASSWGPGLAGGIPPKNTQYF,TGTGCCAGCAGTTGGGGGCCGGGACTAGCGGGCGGTATACCACCCAAAAACACTCAGTACTTC
NA,TRBV5-1,many,TRBJ2-3,CASSLELANTDTQYF,TGCGCCAGCAGCTTGGAACTAGCCAACACAGATACGCAGTATTTT
NA,TRBV10-2,medium-sized,TRBJ2-3,CASWAGGSTDTQYF,TGCGCCAGCTGGGCAGGGGGGAGCACAGATACGCAGTATTTT
NA,TRBV12-3/TRBV12-4,NA,TRBJ1-1,CASRWTANTEAIF,TGTGCCAGCAGGTGGACAGCGAACACTGAAGCTATCTTC
NA,TRBV6-8,NA,TRBJ2-1,CASSEDWANNKQFF,TGTGCCAGCAGTGAGGACTGGGCCAACAATAAGCAGTTCTTC
NA,TRBV6-5,medium-sized,TRBJ2-3,CASSYFRTDTQYF,TGTGCCAGCAGTTACTTCCGCACAGATACGCAGTATTTT
NA,TRBV6-1,NA,TRBJ2-7,CARGEGAGDQDTQYF,TGTGCCAGGGGTGAAGGGGCAGGGGACCAAGATACGCAGTACTTC
TRBD1,TRBV12-3/TRBV12-4,NA,TRBJ2-2,CASTQRQGAGELFF,TGTGCCAGCACCCAAAGACAGGGGGCCGGGGAGCTGTTTTTT
TRBD2,TRBV12-3/TRBV12-4,NA,TRBJ2-7,CASSSGGEQYF,TGTGCCAGCAGCTCGGGGGGCGAGCAGTACTTC
TRBD1,TRBV27,NA,TRBJ2-1,CASSPQGGRMGYNEQFF,TGTGCCAGCAGTCCCCAAGGGGGCCGAATGGGCTACAATGAGCAGTTCTTC
TRBD2,TRBV11-2,few,TRBJ2-5,CASSGAGGQGTQYF,TGTGCCAGCAGCGGGGCGGGAGGCCAGGGGACCCAGTACTTC
NA,TRBV6-1,NA,TRBJ2-4,CASRVSGQGAKNTQYF,TGTGCGAGCCGCGTCTCGGGGCAGGGAGCCAAAAACACGCAGTACTTC
TRBD2,TRBV6-1,many,TRBJ2-7,CASSERAGGSYNEQYF,TGTGCCAGCAGCGAAAGAGCGGGAGGTTCCTACAATGAGCAGTACTTC
NA,TRBV12-3/TRBV12-4,many,TRBJ1-1,CASSFTLDTEAFF,TGTGCCAGCAGTTTCACACTAGACACTGAAGCTTTCTTT
NA,TRBV7-2,few,TRBJ2-1,CASSFLASGNEQFF,TGTGCCAGCAGCTTCTTGGCGAGTGGGAATGAGCAGTTCTTC
NA,TRBV6-1,NA,TRBJ2-4,CASTNGLGALDTQYF,TGTGCCAGCACTAACGGGCTGGGCGCGTTGGATACGCAGTACTTC
TRBD2,TRBV9,NA,TRBJ2-1,CASSPSGTSGANNEQFF,TGTGCCAGCAGCCCCTCCGGGACTAGCGGGGCTAACAATGAGCAGTTCTTC
TRBD2,TRBV6-5,NA,TRBJ2-3,CASSYSAGGADTQYF,TGTGCCAGCAGTTACTCGGCGGGGGGGGCGGATACGCAGTATTTT
NA,TRBV4-1,NA,TRBJ2-7,CAGGQGGGSKETQYF,TGCGCCGGGGGCCAAGGGGGCGGGAGCAAAGAGACGCAGTACTTC
NA,TRBV6-1,NA,TRBJ2-4,CASSAGLCDKDTQYF,TGTGCCAGCAGTGCGGGGCTTTGCGATAAAGATACTCAGTACTTC
NA,TRBV11-2,NA,TRBJ2-2,CASRVAPNTGELFF,TGTGCCAGCAGGGTAGCTCCGAACACCGGGGAGCTGTTTTTT
TRBD2,TRBV7-6,few,TRBJ2-4,CASSFLSGDLAKNIQYF,TGTGCCAGCAGCTTCCTTAGCGGGGATCTAGCCAAAAACATTCAGTACTTC
NA,TRBV10-3,medium-sized,TRBJ2-7,CAIGDSHYEQYF,TGTGCCATCGGGGACTCCCACTACGAGCAGTACTTC
NA,TRBV12-3/TRBV12-4,few,TRBJ1-3,CASRGVPGNTIYF,TGTGCCAGCCGCGGTGTGCCTGGAAACACCATATATTTT
TRBD1,TRBV7-2,NA,TRBJ1-1,CASSLDRGPGEAFF,TGTGCCAGCAGCCTGGACAGGGGGCCGGGTGAAGCTTTCTTT
NA,TRBV6-1,many,TRBJ1-1,CASSEQGNTEAFF,TGTGCCAGCAGCGAACAGGGGAACACTGAAGCTTTCTTT
NA,TRBV10-1,NA,TRBJ2-1,CASSESGRVEQFF,TGCGCCAGCAGTGAGTCGGGTAGGGTAGAGCAGTTCTTC
TRBD2,TRBV12-3/TRBV12-4,medium-sized,TRBJ2-1,CASSSLAGWMVEQFF,TGTGCCAGCAGTTCTCTAGCGGGATGGATGGTGGAGCAGTTCTTC
TRBD2,TRBV27,medium-sized,TRBJ2-3,CASSLRGSGRTDTQYF,TGTGCCAGCAGTTTAAGAGGTAGCGGGAGGACAGATACGCAGTATTTT
NA,TRBV6-1,few,TRBJ2-5,CASREWSLSGEETQYF,TGTGCCAGCAGGGAGTGGTCTTTGTCCGGCGAAGAGACCCAGTACTTC
NA,TRBV6-1,many,TRBJ1-2,CASSGGFSDGYTF,TGTGCCAGCAGTGGGGGGTTTTCTGATGGCTACACCTTC
NA,TRBV10-1,NA,TRBJ2-1,CASSESGQRYNEQFF,TGCGCCAGCAGTGAGTCTGGACAGCGTTACAATGAGCAGTTCTTC
TRBD1,TRBV9,NA,TRBJ2-5,CASSFNSGTGAEALYF,TGTGCCAGCAGCTTCAACTCCGGGACAGGGGCCGAGGCCCTGTATTTC
NA,TRBV11-2,NA,TRBJ2-5,CASSLSGETQYF,TGTGCCAGCAGCTTATCGGGAGAGACCCAGTACTTC
TRBD2,TRBV5-4,NA,TRBJ2-1,CASSRTSSEQFF,TGTGCCAGCAGCAGGACTAGCAGTGAGCAGTTCTTC
TRBD1,TRBV6-1,NA,TRBJ1-4,CASSEGRTGFNEKLFF,TGTGCCAGCAGTGAGGGGCGGACAGGCTTTAATGAAAAACTGTTTTTT